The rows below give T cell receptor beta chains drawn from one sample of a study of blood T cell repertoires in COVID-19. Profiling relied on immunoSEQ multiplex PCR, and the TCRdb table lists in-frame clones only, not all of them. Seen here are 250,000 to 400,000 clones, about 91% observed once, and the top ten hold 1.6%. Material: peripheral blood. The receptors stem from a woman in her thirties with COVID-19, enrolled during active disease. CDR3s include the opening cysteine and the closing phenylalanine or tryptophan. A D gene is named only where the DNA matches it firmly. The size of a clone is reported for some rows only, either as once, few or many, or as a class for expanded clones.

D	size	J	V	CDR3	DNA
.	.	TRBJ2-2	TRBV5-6	CASSKGWGDTNTGELFF	TGTGCCAGCAGCAAAGGTTGGGGAGATACGAACACCGGGGAGCTGTTTTTT
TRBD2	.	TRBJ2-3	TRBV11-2	CASRFPGLAGDLRYF	TGTGCCAGCAGATTCCCCGGGCTAGCGGGGGACCTTAGGTATTTT
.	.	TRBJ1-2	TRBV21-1	CASSPRDRDLYGYTF	TGTGCCAGCAGCCCGCGGGACAGGGACCTCTATGGCTACACCTTC
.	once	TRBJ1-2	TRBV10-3	CAISAKAFYGYTF	TGTGCCATCAGTGCCAAAGCGTTCTATGGCTACACCTTC
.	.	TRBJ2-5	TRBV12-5	CASAYRETQYF	TGTGCTAGTGCTTACAGGGAGACCCAGTACTTC
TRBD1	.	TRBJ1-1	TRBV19	CASSIGDRGLAEAFF	TGTGCCAGTAGTATTGGGGACAGGGGGCTCGCTGAAGCTTTCTTT
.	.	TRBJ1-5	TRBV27	CASSLSRGNNQPQHF	TGTGCCAGCAGTTTATCCAGGGGTAACAATCAGCCCCAGCATTTT
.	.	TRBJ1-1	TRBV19	CASGTEAFF	TGTGCCTCAGGGACTGAAGCTTTCTTT
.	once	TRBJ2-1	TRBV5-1	CASSLSAGSNEQFF	TGCGCCAGCAGCTTGTCGGCAGGATCCAATGAGCAGTTCTTC
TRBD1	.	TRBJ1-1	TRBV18	CASSLLNRRGQTEAFF	TGTGCCAGCTCACTTCTAAACCGCAGGGGGCAAACTGAAGCTTTCTTT
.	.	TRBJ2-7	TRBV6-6	CASSRTSISYEQYF	TGTGCCAGCAGTCGGACATCGATCTCCTACGAGCAGTACTTC
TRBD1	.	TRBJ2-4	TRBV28	CASSLGDSQYF	TGTGCCAGCAGTTTGGGGGACAGCCAGTACTTC
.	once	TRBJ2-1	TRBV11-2	CASSSTMFSYNEQFF	TGTGCCAGCAGTTCCACTATGTTCTCCTACAATGAGCAGTTCTTC
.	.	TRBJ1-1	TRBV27	CASSLSWAGRDEAFF	TGTGCCAGCAGTTTATCCTGGGCGGGCCGTGACGAAGCTTTCTTT
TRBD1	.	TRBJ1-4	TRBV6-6	CASSSPTGVREKLFF	TGTGCCAGCAGTTCCCCGACAGGGGTACGTGAAAAACTGTTTTTT
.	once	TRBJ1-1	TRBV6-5	CASSYETNTEAFF	TGTGCCAGCAGTTATGAGACTAACACTGAAGCTTTCTTT
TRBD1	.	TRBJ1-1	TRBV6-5	CASRGQGGNTEAFF	TGTGCCAGCAGGGGACAGGGCGGGAACACTGAAGCTTTCTTT